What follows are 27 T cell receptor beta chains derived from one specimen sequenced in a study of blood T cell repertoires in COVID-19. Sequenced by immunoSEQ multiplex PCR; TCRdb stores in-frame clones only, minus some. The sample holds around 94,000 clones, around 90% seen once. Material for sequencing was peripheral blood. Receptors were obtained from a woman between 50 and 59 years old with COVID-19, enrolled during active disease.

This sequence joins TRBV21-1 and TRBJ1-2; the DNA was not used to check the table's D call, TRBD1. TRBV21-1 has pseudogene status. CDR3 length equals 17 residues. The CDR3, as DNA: TGTGCCAGCAGCAGCAGGGGGACAGGGGGCCAGGAAGATGGCTACACCTTC. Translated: CASSSRGTGGQEDGYTF.

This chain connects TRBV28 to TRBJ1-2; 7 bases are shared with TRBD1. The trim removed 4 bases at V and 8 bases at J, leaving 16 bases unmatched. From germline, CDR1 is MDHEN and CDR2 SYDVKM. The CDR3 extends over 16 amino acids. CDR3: CASSSDRQGPSWGYTF. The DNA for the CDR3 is TGTGCCAGCAGTTCCGACCGACAGGGCCCCTCTTGGGGCTACACCTTC.

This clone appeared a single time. CDR3 loop: CASMGHPNTGELFF. CDR3 DNA sequence: TGTGCCAGCATGGGACACCCGAACACCGGGGAGCTGTTTTTT. The gene calls are TRBV14 and TRBJ2-2, with D possibly matching TRBD1 (6 bases). The CDR3 is 14 residues long. The germline V gene has CDR1 SGHDN and CDR2 FVKESK. Trimming left V 7 bases short and J 0 bases short, with 9 bases between.

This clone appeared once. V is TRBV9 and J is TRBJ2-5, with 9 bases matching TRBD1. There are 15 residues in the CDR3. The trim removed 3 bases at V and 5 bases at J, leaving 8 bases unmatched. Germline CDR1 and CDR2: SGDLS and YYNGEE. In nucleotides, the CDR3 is TGTGCCAGCAGCGCCTTGACAGGGGGGGCGGAGACCCAGTACTTC. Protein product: CASSALTGGAETQYF.

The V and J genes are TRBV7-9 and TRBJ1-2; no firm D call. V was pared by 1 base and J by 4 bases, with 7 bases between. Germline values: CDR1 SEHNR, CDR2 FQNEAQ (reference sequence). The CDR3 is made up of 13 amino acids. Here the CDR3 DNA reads TGTGCCAGCAGCTTAGAATTCAGCTATGGCTACACCTTC. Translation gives CASSLEFSYGYTF.

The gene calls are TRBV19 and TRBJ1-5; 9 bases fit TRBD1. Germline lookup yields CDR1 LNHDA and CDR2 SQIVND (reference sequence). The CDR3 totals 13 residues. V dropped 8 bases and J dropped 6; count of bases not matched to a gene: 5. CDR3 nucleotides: TGTGCCAGTTCCGGGACAGGGATTCAGCCCCAGCATTTT. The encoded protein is CASSGTGIQPQHF.

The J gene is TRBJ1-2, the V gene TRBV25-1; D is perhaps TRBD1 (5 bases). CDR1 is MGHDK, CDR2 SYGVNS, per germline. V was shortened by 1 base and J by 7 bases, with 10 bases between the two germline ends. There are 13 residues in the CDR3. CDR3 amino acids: CASSEWGEGGYTF. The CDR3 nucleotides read TGTGCCAGCAGTGAATGGGGGGAGGGTGGCTACACCTTC.

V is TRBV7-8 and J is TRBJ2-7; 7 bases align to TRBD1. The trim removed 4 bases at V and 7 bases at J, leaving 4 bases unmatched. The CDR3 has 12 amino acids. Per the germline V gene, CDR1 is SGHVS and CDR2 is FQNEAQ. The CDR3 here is CASSSTGREQYV. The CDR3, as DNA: TGTGCCAGCAGCTCGACAGGGCGAGAGCAGTACGTC.

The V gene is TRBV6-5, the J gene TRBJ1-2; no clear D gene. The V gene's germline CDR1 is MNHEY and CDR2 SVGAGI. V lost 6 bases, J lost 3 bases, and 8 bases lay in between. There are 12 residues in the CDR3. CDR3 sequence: CASSQAYYGYTF. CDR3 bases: TGTGCCAGCAGCCAGGCCTACTATGGCTACACCTTC.

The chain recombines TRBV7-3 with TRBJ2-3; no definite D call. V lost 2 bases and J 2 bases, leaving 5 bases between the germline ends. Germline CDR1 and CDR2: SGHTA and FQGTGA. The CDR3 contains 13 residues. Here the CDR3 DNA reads TGTGCCAGCAGCTTATCAATCACAGATACGCAGTATTTT. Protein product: CASSLSITDTQYF.

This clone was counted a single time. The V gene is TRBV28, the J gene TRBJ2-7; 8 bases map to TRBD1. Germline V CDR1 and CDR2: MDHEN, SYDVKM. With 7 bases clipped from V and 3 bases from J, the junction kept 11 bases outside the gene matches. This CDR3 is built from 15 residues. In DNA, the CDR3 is TGTGCCAGCAATGGTCCAACGACAGGGGACTACGAGCAGTACGTC. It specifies CASNGPTTGDYEQYV.

In DNA, the CDR3 is TGTGCCACCAGTGATCCTGGGACTAGCGGGGGTTATAGCACAGATACGCAGTATTTT. Residues: CATSDPGTSGGYSTDTQYF. The J gene is TRBJ2-3, the V gene TRBV24-1; 14 positions match TRBD2. There are 19 residues in the CDR3. Germline V gene sequence: CDR1 KGHDR, CDR2 SFDVKD. The J segment lost 0 bases and the V segment lost 3 bases, leaving 7 bases of the junction unmatched.

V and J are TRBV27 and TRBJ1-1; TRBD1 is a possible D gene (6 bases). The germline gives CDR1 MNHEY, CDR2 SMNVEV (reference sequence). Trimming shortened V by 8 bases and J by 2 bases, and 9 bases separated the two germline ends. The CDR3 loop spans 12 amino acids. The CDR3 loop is CASGQLNTEAFF. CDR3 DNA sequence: TGTGCCAGCGGACAGCTCAACACTGAAGCTTTCTTT.

CDR3 nucleotide sequence: TGCGCCAGCCAGGGGTGCGAGCAGTACGTC. Translated, it gives CASQGCEQYV. The chain recombines TRBV10-1 with TRBJ2-7; perhaps TRBD1 as D (6 bases). Germline loops: CDR1 WNHNN, CDR2 SYGVQD (reference sequence). This CDR3 is 10 amino acids long. V lost 8 bases, J lost 6 bases, and 8 bases lay in between.

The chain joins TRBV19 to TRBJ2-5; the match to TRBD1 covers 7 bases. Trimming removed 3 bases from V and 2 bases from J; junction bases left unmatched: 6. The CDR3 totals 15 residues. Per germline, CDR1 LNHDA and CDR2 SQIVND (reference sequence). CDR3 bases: TGTGCCAGTAGTATTTCTGGGACAGTTCAAGAGACCCAGTACTTC. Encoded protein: CASSISGTVQETQYF.

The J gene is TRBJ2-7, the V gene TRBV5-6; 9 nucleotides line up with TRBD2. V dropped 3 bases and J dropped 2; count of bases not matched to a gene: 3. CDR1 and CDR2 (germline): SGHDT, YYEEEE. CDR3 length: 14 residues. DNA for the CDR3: TGTGCCAGCAGCTCGAGCGGGGGGACCTACGAGCAGTACTTC. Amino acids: CASSSSGGTYEQYF.

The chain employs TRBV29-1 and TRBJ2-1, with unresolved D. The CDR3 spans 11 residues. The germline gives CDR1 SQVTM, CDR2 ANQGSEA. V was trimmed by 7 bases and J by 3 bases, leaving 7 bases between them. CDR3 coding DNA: TGCAGCGGAGATCTCTACAATGAGCAGTTCTTC. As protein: CSGDLYNEQFF.

CDR3 nucleotides: TGTGCCAGCAGCAAAGAACCTGACGACAGCTACCCCGCGATGAGCTATGGCTACACCTTC. It codes for CASSKEPDDSYPAMSYGYTF. The V and J genes are TRBV21-1 and TRBJ1-2; the table gives TRBD1 as D, unverified against the DNA. TRBV21-1 is listed as a pseudogene. This CDR3 spans 20 amino acids.

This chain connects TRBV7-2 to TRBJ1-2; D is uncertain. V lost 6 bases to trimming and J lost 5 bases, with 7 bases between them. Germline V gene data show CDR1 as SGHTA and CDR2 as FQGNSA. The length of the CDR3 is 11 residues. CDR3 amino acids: CASRGIYGYTF. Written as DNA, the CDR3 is TGTGCCAGCAGGGGCATATATGGCTACACCTTC. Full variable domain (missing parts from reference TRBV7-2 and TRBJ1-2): GAGVSQSPSNKVTEKGKDVELRCDPISGHTALYWYRQSLGQGLEFLIYFQGNSAPDKSGLPSDRFSAERTGGSVSTLTIQRTQQEDSAVYLCASRGIYGYTFGSGTRLTVV.

CDR3 in amino acids: CATSGGFGGGYTF. CDR3 sequence (DNA): TGTGCCACCAGTGGAGGATTCGGAGGTGGCTACACCTTC. The gene calls are TRBV24-1 and TRBJ1-2; D ambiguous. CDR1 is KGHDR and CDR2 is SFDVKD in the germline V gene. This CDR3 has 13 amino acids. V lost 5 bases and J 7 bases, leaving 13 bases between the germline ends.

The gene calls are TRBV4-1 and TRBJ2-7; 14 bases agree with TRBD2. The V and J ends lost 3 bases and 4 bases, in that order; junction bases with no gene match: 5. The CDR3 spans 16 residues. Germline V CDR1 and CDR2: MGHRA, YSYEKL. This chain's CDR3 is CASSHMTSGGAYEQYF. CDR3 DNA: TGCGCCAGCAGCCATATGACTAGCGGGGGGGCGTACGAGCAGTACTTC.

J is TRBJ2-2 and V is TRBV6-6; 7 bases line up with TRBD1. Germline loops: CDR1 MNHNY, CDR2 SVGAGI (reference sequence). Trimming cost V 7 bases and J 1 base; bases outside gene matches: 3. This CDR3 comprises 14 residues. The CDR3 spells CASIRDRNTGELFF. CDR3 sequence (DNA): TGTGCCAGCATTAGGGACAGGAACACCGGGGAGCTGTTTTTT.

In DNA, the CDR3 is TGTGCCACCAGCAGAGCAGGGGACAGGGGATATGGCTACACCTTC. It translates to CATSRAGDRGYGYTF. V is TRBV15 and J is TRBJ1-2; TRBD1 agrees at 10 bases. Trimming at V came to 1 base and at J to 5 bases, leaving 4 bases not matched to a gene. The CDR3 spans 15 residues. Germline loops: CDR1 LNHNV, CDR2 YYDKDF (reference sequence).

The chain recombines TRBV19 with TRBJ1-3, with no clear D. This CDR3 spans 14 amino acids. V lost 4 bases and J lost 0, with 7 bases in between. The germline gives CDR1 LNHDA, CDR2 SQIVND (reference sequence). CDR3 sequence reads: CASSTQSSGNTIYF. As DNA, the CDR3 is TGTGCCAGTAGTACACAGAGCTCTGGAAACACCATATATTTT.

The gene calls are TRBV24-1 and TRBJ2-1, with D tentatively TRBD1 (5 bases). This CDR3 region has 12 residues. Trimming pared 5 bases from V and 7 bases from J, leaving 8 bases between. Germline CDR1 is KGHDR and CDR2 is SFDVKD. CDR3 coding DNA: TGTGCCACCAGTGGACAGCGTAATGAGCAGTTCTTC. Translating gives CATSGQRNEQFF.

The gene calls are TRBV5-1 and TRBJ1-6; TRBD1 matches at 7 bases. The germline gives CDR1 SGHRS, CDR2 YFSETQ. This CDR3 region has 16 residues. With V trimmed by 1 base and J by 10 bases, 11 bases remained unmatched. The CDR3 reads CASSLRAVRGQSPLHF. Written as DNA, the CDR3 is TGCGCCAGCAGCTTGAGAGCGGTGAGGGGGCAATCACCCCTCCACTTT.

CDR3 in amino acids: CASSSPYEQYF. DNA of the CDR3: TGTGCCAGCAGCTCCCCTTACGAGCAGTACTTC. V gene TRBV7-8 combines with J gene TRBJ2-7; no definite D call. Deletions cut 4 bases from V and 4 bases from J, with 5 bases between. The CDR3 loop spans 11 amino acids. Per germline, CDR1 SGHVS and CDR2 FQNEAQ.